The text below deals with one TCR beta chain. Its antigen is as yet unknown. The data originate from a study of blood T cells in healthy people across ages. Whole-study context: Every two T cells gave about one barcoded beta molecule via template switching.

This CDR3 has 18 amino acids. CDR1 SGHTA and CDR2 FQGNSA come from the germline V gene. V lost 1 base to trimming and J lost 2 bases; unmatched junction nucleotides: 6. Study-level results: Donors of long life had a larger count of naive CD4+ cells and greater diversity than aged donors.

A second 7 to 11 cycle PCR used barcoded and J-beta primers. Researchers report that a template-switch adaptor with 12 random nucleotides tagged each cDNA molecule. Per sample, CDR3-containing paired-end reads numbered at least 2.5 million. TCRdb analysed the 5' RACE reads with MiXCR anew, one entry per CDR3 protein. The sample holds 550,000 to 800,000 distinct CDR3 sequences, under 25% seen once. V is TRBV7-2 and J is TRBJ2-1; 12 nucleotides match TRBD2. The origin of this receptor is a man aged 65-85 years in good health. The sequenced material came from blood. The CDR3 region is CASSLGQRTSGAYNEQFF. The CDR3 DNA reads as TGTGCCAGCAGCTTAGGCCAAAGGACTAGCGGGGCCTACAATGAGCAGTTCTTC.